This TCR beta chain was recorded in a study of blood T cell repertoires in COVID-19. Study summary: Samples taken during acute and convalescent COVID-19 were collected in the United States, Italy and Spain. In each case, the material was cDNA or gDNA derived from T cells, B-cell-depleted T cells, or PBMCs.

The CDR3 has 14 amino acids. The germline CDR1 and CDR2 sequences are LNHDA and SQIVND (reference sequence). The germline V and J ends were trimmed by 4 bases and 4 bases, with 13 bases remaining between them. Original processing notes: Counts of nucleated cells, estimated from reference gene primer amplification, were obtained. Clones were sequenced by immunoSEQ multiplex PCR, and TCRdb holds only the in-frame ones, with some missing. V and J calls and clone size are as listed in that table; D and trimming were resolved from the DNA. The sample records 130,000 or so clones, 80% to 90% being singletons.

The sequence was collected from a man aged 35 to 55 with acute or convalescent COVID-19. This chain connects TRBV19 to TRBJ1-2, with D perhaps matching TRBD1 (6 bases). The material sequenced was peripheral blood. Here the CDR3 reads CASSRVQGGYGYTF. The CDR3 region has the DNA TGTGCCAGTAGTAGGGTACAGGGTGGCTATGGCTACACCTTC.